Presented here are 12 T cell receptor beta chains from one specimen sequenced in a study of PD-1 blockade in classical Hodgkin lymphoma. The assay was immunoSEQ multiplex PCR, and TCRdb's table has in-frame clones only and misses some. The data contain more than 30,000 clones, 76% of them seen just once; the ten biggest clones take up 15% to 20%. In every patient, relapse followed autologous stem cell transplantation, while exposure to brentuximab vedotin differed. Sequenced material: peripheral blood mononuclear cells (PBMCs), taken before the second cycle of nivolumab. The receptors originated from a human donor with classical Hodgkin lymphoma.

The chain employs TRBV5-1 and TRBJ1-1; D is possibly TRBD1 (6 bases). The germline CDR1 and CDR2 sequences are SGHRS and YFSETQ. The CDR3 covers 14 residues. Trimming left V 4 bases short and J 0 bases short, with 10 bases between. The CDR3 sequence is CASSGGTLNTEAFF. The CDR3 DNA reads as TGCGCCAGCAGCGGGGGGACACTGAACACTGAAGCTTTCTTT.

V and J are TRBV11-2 and TRBJ2-7; possible D gene TRBD2, 6 bases. Trimming removed 1 base at V and 4 bases at J, with 14 bases between. This CDR3 region has 15 residues. Germline-derived CDR1 and CDR2 are SGHAT and FQNNGV. This chain's CDR3 is CASSLGPGLGYEQYF. CDR3 nucleotide sequence: TGTGCCAGCAGCTTAGGACCGGGACTGGGGTACGAGCAGTACTTC.

This clone was seen just once. CDR3 nucleotides: TGCGCCAGCAGCTTGATAGGGCTGAACACTGAAGCTTTCTTT. This sequence encodes CASSLIGLNTEAFF. The gene calls are TRBV5-1 and TRBJ1-1; D is unresolved. The CDR3 contains 14 residues. V was pared by 1 base and J by 0 bases, with 7 bases between. Germline V gives CDR1 SGHRS, CDR2 YFSETQ.

CDR3: CASSLTGDEQYF. DNA for the CDR3: TGCGCCAGCAGCTTGACAGGGGACGAGCAGTACTTC. The V and J genes are TRBV5-1 and TRBJ2-7; TRBD1 matches 7 bases. Unmatched junction bases numbered 0, after V lost 1 base and J lost 5 bases. There are 12 residues in the CDR3. The V gene's germline CDR1 is SGHRS and CDR2 YFSETQ. The entire variable domain, with the rest obtained from reference TRBV5-1 and TRBJ2-7, is as follows: KAGVTQTPRYLIKTRGQQVTLSCSPISGHRSVSWYQQTPGQGLQFLFEYFSETQRNKGNFPGRFSGRQFSNSRSEMNVSTLELGDSALYLCASSLTGDEQYFGPGTRLTVT.

This chain joins TRBV6-1 and TRBJ2-3; 11 bases match TRBD2. Germline-derived CDR1 and CDR2 are MNHNS and SASEGT. V lost 4 bases to trimming and J lost 4 bases; unmatched junction nucleotides: 10. The CDR3 has 17 amino acids. This CDR3 is CASSAETTSGDADTQYF. DNA for the CDR3: TGTGCCAGCAGTGCAGAAACGACTAGCGGGGATGCAGATACGCAGTATTTT.

V usage is TRBV7-3 and J usage is TRBJ2-1; no reliable D call. V lost 2 bases and J 0 bases, leaving 8 bases between the germline ends. Germline V lookup: CDR1 SGHTA, CDR2 FQGTGA. CDR3 length: 15 residues. For the CDR3, the DNA is TGTGCCAGCAGCTTAGCGGTGAGCTCCTACAATGAGCAGTTCTTC. Translating gives CASSLAVSSYNEQFF.

This clone was counted a few times. The chain uses TRBV19 and TRBJ1-2; 10 bases fit TRBD1. Germline lookup yields CDR1 LNHDA and CDR2 SQIVND (reference sequence). V dropped 6 bases and J dropped 2; count of bases not matched to a gene: 9. The CDR3 length is 16 residues. CDR3 DNA: TGTGCCAGTAGCCCGTCCGGGACAGGGGCCAACTATGGCTACACCTTC. Translating gives CASSPSGTGANYGYTF.

The chain combines TRBV5-4 with TRBJ2-7, with 7 bases that match TRBD1. CDR3 length: 13 amino acids. The germline V gene encodes CDR1 SGHNT and CDR2 YYREEE (reference sequence). V lost 0 bases, J lost 9 bases, and 6 bases stayed unmatched. CDR3 sequence: CASSLGQGQWQYF. The CDR3 nucleotides are TGTGCCAGCAGCTTGGGACAGGGACAATGGCAGTACTTC.

The V call is TRBV4-1, the J call TRBJ1-3; D uncertain. The germline V gene encodes CDR1 MGHRA and CDR2 YSYEKL. Trimming removed 0 bases at V and 2 bases at J, with 17 bases between. This CDR3 has 18 amino acids. The CDR3, as DNA: TGCGCCAGCAGCCAAGATGGTTCGGAGATTGTCACTGGAAACACCATATATTTT. This gives the protein CASSQDGSEIVTGNTIYF.

The rearrangement joins TRBV7-8 to TRBJ2-5, with no clear D. Germline lookup yields CDR1 SGHVS and CDR2 FQNEAQ. V was clipped by 7 bases and J by 5 bases, with 5 bases between them. The CDR3 is 10 amino acids. The CDR3 spells CASMGETQYF. Written as DNA, the CDR3 is TGTGCCAGCATGGGGGAGACCCAGTACTTC.

The rearrangement links TRBV18 to TRBJ1-4; D call uncertain. V lost 2 bases to trimming and J lost 7 bases, with 14 bases between them. Germline values: CDR1 KGHSH, CDR2 LQKENI. This CDR3 contains 15 residues. The CDR3 DNA follows: TGTGCCAGCTCACCATATTGGGGAGAGGGTGAAAAACTGTTTTTT. Its protein is CASSPYWGEGEKLFF.

This chain uses TRBV5-1 with TRBJ2-5, with D tentatively TRBD2 (5 bases). The germline CDR1 and CDR2 sequences are SGHRS and YFSETQ. This CDR3 is 13 amino acids long. V dropped 0 bases and J dropped 5 bases, with 8 bases sitting between them. As DNA, the CDR3 is TGCGCCAGCAGCTTGGTGGAGGAGGAGACCCAGTACTTC. Amino acid sequence: CASSLVEEETQYF.